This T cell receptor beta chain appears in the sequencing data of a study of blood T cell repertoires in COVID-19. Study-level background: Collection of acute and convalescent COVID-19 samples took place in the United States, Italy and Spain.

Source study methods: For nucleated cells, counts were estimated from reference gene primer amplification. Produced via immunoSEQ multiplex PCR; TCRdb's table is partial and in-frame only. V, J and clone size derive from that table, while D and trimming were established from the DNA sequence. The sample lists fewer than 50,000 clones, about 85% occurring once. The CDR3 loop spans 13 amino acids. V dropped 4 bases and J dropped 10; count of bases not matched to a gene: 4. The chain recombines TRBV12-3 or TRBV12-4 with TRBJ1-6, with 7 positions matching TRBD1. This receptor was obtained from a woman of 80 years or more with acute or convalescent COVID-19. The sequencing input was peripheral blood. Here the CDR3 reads CASSSQGRSPLHF. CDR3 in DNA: TGTGCCAGCAGTTCACAGGGGCGATCACCCCTCCACTTT.